This T cell receptor beta chain was captured in a study of blood T cell repertoires in COVID-19. Study in general: Nucleic acid was either cDNA or gDNA, and it came from T cells, B-cell-depleted T cells, or PBMCs.

In Seattle, patients joined the study during active infection and were tracked longitudinally. Under the authors' procedure: Estimates of nucleated cell counts were drawn from the amplification of reference gene primers. The assay was immunoSEQ multiplex PCR, and TCRdb's table has in-frame clones only and misses some. The D gene and trimming were derived from the DNA, and the V and J assignments and clone size from that table. The table has roughly 150,000 clones, roughly 88% seen once. Trimming took 0 bases from V and 6 from J; bases not matched to a gene: 10. The CDR3 is 16 amino acids. Germline CDR1 reads LNHDA; CDR2 reads SQIVND (reference sequence).

The specimen sequenced was peripheral blood. The receptor's source is an elderly man with COVID-19, enrolled during active disease. The chain couples TRBV19 to TRBJ2-7, with 8 bases that match TRBD2. The DNA for the CDR3 is TGTGCCAGTAGTATAGATCGGGTTAGCGGGAAAGCCGAGCAGTACTTC. Translation gives CASSIDRVSGKAEQYF. The full variable domain, in which reference TRBV19 and TRBJ2-7 provide the parts outside the CDR3, is DGGITQSPKYLFRKEGQNVTLSCEQNLNHDAMYWYRQDPGQGLRLIYYSQIVNDFQKGDIAEGYSVSREKKESFPLTVTSAQKNPTAFYLCASSIDRVSGKAEQYFGPGTRLTVT.